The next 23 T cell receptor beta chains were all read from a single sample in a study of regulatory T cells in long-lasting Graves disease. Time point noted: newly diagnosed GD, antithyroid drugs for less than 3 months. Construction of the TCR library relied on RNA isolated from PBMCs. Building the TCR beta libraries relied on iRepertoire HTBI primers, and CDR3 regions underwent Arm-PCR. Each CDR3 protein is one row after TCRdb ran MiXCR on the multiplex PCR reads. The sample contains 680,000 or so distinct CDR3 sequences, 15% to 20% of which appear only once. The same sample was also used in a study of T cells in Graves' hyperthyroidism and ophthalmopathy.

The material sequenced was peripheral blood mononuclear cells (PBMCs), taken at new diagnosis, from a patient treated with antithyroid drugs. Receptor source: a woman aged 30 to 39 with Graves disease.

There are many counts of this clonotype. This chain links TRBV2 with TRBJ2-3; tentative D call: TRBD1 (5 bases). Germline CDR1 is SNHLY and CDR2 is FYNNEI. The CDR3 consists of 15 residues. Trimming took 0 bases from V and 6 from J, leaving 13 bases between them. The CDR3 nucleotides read TGTGCCAGCAGTGAAGCAGGCATTCCAGGGGATACGCAGTATTTT. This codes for CASSEAGIPGDTQYF.

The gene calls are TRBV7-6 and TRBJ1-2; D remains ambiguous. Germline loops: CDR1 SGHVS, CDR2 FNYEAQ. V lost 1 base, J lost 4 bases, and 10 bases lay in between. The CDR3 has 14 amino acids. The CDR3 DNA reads TGTGCCAGCAGCTTAGACGGCACACCCTATGGCTACACCTTC. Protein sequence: CASSLDGTPYGYTF.

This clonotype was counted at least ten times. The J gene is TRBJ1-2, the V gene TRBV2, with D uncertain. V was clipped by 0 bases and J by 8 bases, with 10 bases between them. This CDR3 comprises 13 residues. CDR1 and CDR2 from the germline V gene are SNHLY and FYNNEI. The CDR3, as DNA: TGTGCCAGCAGTGAAGCCCCCGAGAGAGGCTACACCTTC. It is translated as CASSEAPERGYTF.

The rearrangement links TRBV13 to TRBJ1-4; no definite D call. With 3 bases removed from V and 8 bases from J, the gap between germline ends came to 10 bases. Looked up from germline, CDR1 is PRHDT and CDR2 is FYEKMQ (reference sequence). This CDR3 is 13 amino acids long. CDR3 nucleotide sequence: TGTGCCAGCAGCTTGGTTCTGGAGGAAAAACTGTTTTTT. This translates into CASSLVLEEKLFF. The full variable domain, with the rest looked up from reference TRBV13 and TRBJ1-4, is AAGVIQSPRHLIKEKRETATLKCYPIPRHDTVYWYQQGPGQDPQFLISFYEKMQSDKGSIPDRFSAQQFSDYHSELNMSSLELGDSALYFCASSLVLEEKLFFGSGTQLSVL.

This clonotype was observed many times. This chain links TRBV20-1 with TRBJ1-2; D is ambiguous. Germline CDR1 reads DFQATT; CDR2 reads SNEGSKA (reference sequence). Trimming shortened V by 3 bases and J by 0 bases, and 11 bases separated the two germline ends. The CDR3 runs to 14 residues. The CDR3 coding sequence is TGCAGTGCTAGGGAGCCTTGGGCTAACTATGGCTACACCTTC. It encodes CSAREPWANYGYTF.

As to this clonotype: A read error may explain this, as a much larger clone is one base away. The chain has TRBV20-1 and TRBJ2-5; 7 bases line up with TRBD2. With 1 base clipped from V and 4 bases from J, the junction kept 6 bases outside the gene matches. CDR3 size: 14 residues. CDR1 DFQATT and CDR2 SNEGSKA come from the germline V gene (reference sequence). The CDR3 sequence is CSARVGGTSETQYF. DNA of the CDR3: TGCAGTGCTAGAGTGGGGGGGACGTCAGAGACCCAGTACTTC.

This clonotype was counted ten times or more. The CDR3 DNA reads TGTGCCAGCAGGGGGTTGGCAGAGACCCAGTACTTC. Protein product: CASRGLAETQYF. The chain uses TRBV27 and TRBJ2-5; D not certain. CDR1 is MNHEY and CDR2 is SMNVEV in the germline V gene (reference sequence). V lost 6 bases and J lost 4, with 9 bases in between. CDR3 length: 12 amino acids.

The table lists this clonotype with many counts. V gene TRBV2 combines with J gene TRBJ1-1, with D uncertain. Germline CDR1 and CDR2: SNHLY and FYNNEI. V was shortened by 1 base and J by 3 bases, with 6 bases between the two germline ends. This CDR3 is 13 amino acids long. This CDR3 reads CASSEEGYTEAFF. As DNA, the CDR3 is TGTGCCAGCAGTGAAGAGGGATACACTGAAGCTTTCTTT.

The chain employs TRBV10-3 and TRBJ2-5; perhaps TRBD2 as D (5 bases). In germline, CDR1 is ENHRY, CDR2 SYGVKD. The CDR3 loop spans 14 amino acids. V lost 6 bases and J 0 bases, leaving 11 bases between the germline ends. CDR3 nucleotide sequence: TGTGCCATCAGGGACGGAGGCAACCAAGAGACCCAGTACTTC. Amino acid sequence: CAIRDGGNQETQYF.

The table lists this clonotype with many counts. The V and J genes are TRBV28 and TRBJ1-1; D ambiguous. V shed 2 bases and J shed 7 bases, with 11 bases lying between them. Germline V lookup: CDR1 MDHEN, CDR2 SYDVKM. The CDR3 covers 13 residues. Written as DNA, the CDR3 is TGTGCCAGCAGTTTAGACGCCAGGAGTGAAGCTTTCTTT. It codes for CASSLDARSEAFF.

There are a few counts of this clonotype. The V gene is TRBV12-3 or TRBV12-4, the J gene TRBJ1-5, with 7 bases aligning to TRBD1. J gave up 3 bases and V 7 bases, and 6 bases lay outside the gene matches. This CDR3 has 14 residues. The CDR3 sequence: CASTTGAVNQPQHF. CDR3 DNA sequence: TGTGCCAGCACCACAGGGGCAGTCAATCAGCCCCAGCATTTT.

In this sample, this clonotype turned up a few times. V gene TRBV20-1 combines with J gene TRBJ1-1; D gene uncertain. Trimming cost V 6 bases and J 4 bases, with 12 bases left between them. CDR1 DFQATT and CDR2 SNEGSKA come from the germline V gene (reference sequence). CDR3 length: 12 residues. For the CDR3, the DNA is TGCAGTGCCCACCAGGTGGCCACTGAAGCTTTCTTT. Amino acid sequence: CSAHQVATEAFF.

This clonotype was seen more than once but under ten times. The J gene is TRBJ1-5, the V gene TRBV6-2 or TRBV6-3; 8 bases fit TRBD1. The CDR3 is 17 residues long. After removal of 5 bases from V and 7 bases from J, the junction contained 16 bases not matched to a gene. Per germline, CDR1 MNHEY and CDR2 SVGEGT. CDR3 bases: TGTGCCAGCAGTGATCATATAATCGGGACAGGACTCCAGCCCCAGCATTTT. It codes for CASSDHIIGTGLQPQHF.

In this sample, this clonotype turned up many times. CDR3: CAISEAKGGQETQYF. The CDR3 DNA is TGTGCCATCAGTGAGGCCAAGGGGGGCCAAGAGACCCAGTACTTC. The V call is TRBV10-3, the J call TRBJ2-5; D may be TRBD1 or TRBD2 (6 bases each). Trimming took 2 bases from V and 1 from J, leaving 11 bases between them. The CDR3 totals 15 residues. CDR1 is ENHRY, CDR2 SYGVKD, per germline.

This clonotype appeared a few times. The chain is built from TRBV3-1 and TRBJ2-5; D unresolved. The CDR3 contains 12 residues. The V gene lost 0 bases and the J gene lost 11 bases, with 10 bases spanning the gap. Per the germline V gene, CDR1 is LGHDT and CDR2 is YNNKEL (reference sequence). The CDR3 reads CASSQDGPVQYF. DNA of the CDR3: TGTGCCAGCAGCCAAGATGGACCGGTACAGTACTTC.

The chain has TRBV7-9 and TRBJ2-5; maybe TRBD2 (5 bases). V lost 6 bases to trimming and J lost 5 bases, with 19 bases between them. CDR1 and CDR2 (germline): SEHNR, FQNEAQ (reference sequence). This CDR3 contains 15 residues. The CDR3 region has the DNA TGTGCCAGCAGGATCGCGGGCTCCTTGGGGGAGACCCAGTACTTC. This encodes CASRIAGSLGETQYF.

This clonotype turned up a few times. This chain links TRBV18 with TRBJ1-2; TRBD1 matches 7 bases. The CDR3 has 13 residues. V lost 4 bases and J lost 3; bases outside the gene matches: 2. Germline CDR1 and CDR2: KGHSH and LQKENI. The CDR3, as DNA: TGTGCCAGCTCACATGACAGGGACTATGGCTACACCTTC. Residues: CASSHDRDYGYTF.

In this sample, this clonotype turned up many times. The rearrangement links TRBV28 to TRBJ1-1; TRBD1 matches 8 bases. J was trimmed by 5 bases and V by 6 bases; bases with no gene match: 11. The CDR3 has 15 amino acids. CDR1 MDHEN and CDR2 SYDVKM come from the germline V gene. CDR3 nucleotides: TGTGCCAGCAGAGGAACGGGACAGGCAGAGACTGAAGCTTTCTTT. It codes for CASRGTGQAETEAFF. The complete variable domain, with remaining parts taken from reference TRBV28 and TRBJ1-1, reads DVKVTQSSRYLVKRTGEKVFLECVQDMDHENMFWYRQDPGLGLRLIYFSYDVKMKEKGDIPEGYSVSREKKERFSLILESASTNQTSMYLCASRGTGQAETEAFFGQGTRLTVV.

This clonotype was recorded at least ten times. CDR3 DNA: TGTGCCAGCAGTGACGGGTCTACCTACAATGAGCAGTTCTTC. Translation gives CASSDGSTYNEQFF. The chain links TRBV6-1 to TRBJ2-1; D not certain. CDR1 is MNHNS and CDR2 is SASEGT in the germline V gene. Trimming stripped 3 bases from V and 2 bases from J, with 8 bases between. There are 14 residues in the CDR3.

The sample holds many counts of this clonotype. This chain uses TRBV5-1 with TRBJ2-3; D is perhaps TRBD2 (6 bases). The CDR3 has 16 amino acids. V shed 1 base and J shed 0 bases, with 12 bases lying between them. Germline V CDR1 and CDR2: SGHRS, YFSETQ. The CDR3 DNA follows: TGCGCCAGCAGCTTGTCGATAGCGGCTAGCACAGATACGCAGTATTTT. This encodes CASSLSIAASTDTQYF.

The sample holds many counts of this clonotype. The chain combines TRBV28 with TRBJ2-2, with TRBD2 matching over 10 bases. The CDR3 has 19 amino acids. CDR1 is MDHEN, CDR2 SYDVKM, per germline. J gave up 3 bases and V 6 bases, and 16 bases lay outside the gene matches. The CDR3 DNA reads TGTGCCAGCAGCCCTTTTAGGGCTAGCGGGAGCTTATACACCGGGGAGCTGTTTTTT. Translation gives CASSPFRASGSLYTGELFF.

In DNA, the CDR3 is TGTGCCAGCAGCTTAGATTTTGCCGGGGAGCTGTTTTTT. This gives the protein CASSLDFAGELFF. V and J are TRBV7-9 and TRBJ2-2; unclear D gene. The V gene's germline CDR1 is SEHNR and CDR2 FQNEAQ (reference sequence). The ends were cut back, 1 base at V and 6 bases at J, with 6 bases in the middle. There are 13 residues in the CDR3.

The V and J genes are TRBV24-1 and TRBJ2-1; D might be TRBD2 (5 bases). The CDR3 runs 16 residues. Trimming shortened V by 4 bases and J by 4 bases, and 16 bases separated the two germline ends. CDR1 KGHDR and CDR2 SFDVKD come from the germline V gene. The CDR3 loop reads CATSDQGAEIYNEQFF. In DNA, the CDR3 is TGTGCCACCAGTGACCAAGGAGCGGAGATATACAATGAGCAGTTCTTC.